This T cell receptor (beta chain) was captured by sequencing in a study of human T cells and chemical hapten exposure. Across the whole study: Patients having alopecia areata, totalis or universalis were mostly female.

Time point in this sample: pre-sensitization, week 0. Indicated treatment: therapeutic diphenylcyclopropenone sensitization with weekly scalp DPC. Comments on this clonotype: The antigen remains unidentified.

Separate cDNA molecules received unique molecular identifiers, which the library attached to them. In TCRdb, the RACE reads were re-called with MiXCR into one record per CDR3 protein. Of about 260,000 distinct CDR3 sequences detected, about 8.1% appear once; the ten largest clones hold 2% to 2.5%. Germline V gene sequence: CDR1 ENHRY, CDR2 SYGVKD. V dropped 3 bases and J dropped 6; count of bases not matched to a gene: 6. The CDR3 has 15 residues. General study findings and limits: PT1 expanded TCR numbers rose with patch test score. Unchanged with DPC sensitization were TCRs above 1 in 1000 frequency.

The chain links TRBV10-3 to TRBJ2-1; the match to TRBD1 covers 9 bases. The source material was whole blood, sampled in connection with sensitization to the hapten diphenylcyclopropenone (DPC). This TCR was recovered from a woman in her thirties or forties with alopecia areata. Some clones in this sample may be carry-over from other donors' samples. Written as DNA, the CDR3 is TGTGCCATCAGTGATCCGGGACAGGGACTCAATGAGCAGTTCTTC. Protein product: CAISDPGQGLNEQFF.